This T cell receptor (beta chain) originates from a study of blood T cell repertoires in COVID-19. Study details: COVID-19 samples from acute and convalescent phases originated in the United States, Italy and Spain. PBMCs, B-cell-depleted T cells, or T cells provided the cDNA or gDNA that made up the material.

V gave up 6 bases and J gave up 3 bases, with 14 bases separating them. This CDR3 contains 14 residues. In germline, CDR1 is MDHEN, CDR2 SYDVKM. In the original processing: It was from reference gene primer amplification that nucleated cell counts were estimated. Sequencing used immunoSEQ multiplex PCR; TCRdb keeps in-frame clones, though not all of them. V and J calls and clone size come straight from that table; D and trimming were deduced from the DNA. The sample holds 180,000 or so clones; around 87% are singletons and the top ten take roughly 3.7%. The sequenced material came from peripheral blood. V is TRBV28 and J is TRBJ1-1, with D perhaps matching TRBD1 (6 bases). The TCR sequence derives from a man between 18 and 35 years old with active or convalescent COVID-19. CDR3 bases: TGTGCCAGCAGCCCCACAGGGCTCGACACTGAAGCTTTCTTT. Protein product: CASSPTGLDTEAFF.